This TCR beta chain emerged from a study of blood T cells in healthy people across ages. The count of this clonotype is one. What it binds is unknown. Germline lookup yields CDR1 SGHRS and CDR2 YFSETQ. Trimming took 2 bases from V and 5 from J; bases not matched to a gene: 5. CDR3 length equals 15 residues. The study, taken as a whole, reports: More naive CD4+ cells and higher diversity marked long-lived donors relative to aged donors.

With a J-beta primer mix and a sample-barcoded 5' primer, a second PCR ran roughly 6 to 12 cycles. TCRdb re-called the 5' RACE reads with MiXCR, one entry per CDR3 protein. The profile shows fewer than 900,000 distinct CDR3 sequences, more than 40% of them singletons. The sample was blood. The rearrangement links TRBV5-1 to TRBJ2-7, with TRBD1 matching 12 bases. The clonotype comes from an older woman in good health. CDR3 region: CASSFAGTGGDEQYF. DNA of the CDR3: TGCGCCAGCAGCTTCGCCGGGACAGGGGGCGACGAGCAGTACTTC.